A selection of T cell receptor beta chains follows, all from one sample in a study of cytomegalovirus exposure and HLA in healthy donors. Only in-frame clones appear in the TCRdb table, and some are missing; sequencing was by immunoSEQ multiplex PCR. The sample carries approximately 97,000 clones, over 80% recorded once. The sample comprised PBMCs. The receptors derive from a man aged 35 to 55 in good health and CMV-seronegative. The CDR3 runs from the conserved cysteine through the conserved F or W. Fields, in order: CDR3 protein, CDR3 DNA, D gene, clone size, V gene, J gene. The D gene is left open where the match is weak. Clone size, where shown, is once, few, many, or a class for clones that have expanded.

CDR3: CASSLQQGLNEQFF; DNA: TGTGCCAGCAGCTTACAACAGGGGCTGAATGAGCAGTTCTTC; D: TRBD1; size: once; V: TRBV7-9; J: TRBJ2-1
CDR3: CASSQVPMTAHTAPLHF; DNA: TGCGCCAGCAGCCAAGTGCCCATGACAGCACATACCGCACCCCTCCACTTT; D: -; size: many; V: TRBV4-1; J: TRBJ1-6
CDR3: CATSRVQGDGYTF; DNA: TGTGCCACCAGCAGAGTTCAGGGGGATGGCTACACCTTC; D: TRBD1; size: -; V: TRBV15; J: TRBJ1-2
CDR3: CASSTLTGGGETQYF; DNA: TGTGCCAGTAGTACACTGACAGGGGGAGGAGAGACCCAGTACTTC; D: TRBD1; size: -; V: TRBV19; J: TRBJ2-5
CDR3: CASSIVGGSTEAFF; DNA: TGTGCCAGTAGTATAGTGGGGGGGTCCACTGAAGCTTTCTTT; D: -; size: -; V: TRBV19; J: TRBJ1-1
CDR3: CASSIWTGDLNTEAFF; DNA: TGTGCCAGTAGTATATGGACAGGGGACCTGAACACTGAAGCTTTCTTT; D: TRBD1; size: -; V: TRBV19; J: TRBJ1-1
CDR3: CASSLVDRGTEAFF; DNA: TGTGCCAGCAGCTTGGTGGATAGGGGCACTGAAGCTTTCTTT; D: -; size: -; V: TRBV7-9; J: TRBJ1-1
CDR3: CASSYGTIDTQYF; DNA: TGTGCCAGCAGTTACGGGACTATAGATACGCAGTATTTT; D: TRBD2; size: -; V: TRBV7-2; J: TRBJ2-3
CDR3: CASSQVGGDTQYF; DNA: TGTGCCAGCAGCCAAGTTGGAGGGGATACGCAGTATTTT; D: -; size: -; V: TRBV14; J: TRBJ2-3
CDR3: CASSMDRGLSLYEQYF; DNA: TGTGCCAGCAGCATGGACAGGGGGCTTTCATTGTACGAGCAGTACTTC; D: TRBD1; size: -; V: TRBV7-2; J: TRBJ2-7
CDR3: CASSLSPASGTYNEQFF; DNA: TGTGCCAGCAGCTTAAGCCCCGCTAGCGGGACCTACAATGAGCAGTTCTTC; D: TRBD2; size: -; V: TRBV7-3; J: TRBJ2-1
CDR3: CASSPQGGGTDTQYF; DNA: TGTGCCAGCAGCCCCCAGGGCGGGGGCACAGATACGCAGTATTTT; D: -; size: few; V: TRBV7-3; J: TRBJ2-3
CDR3: CASRAMGQTLYTDTQYF; DNA: TGTGCCAGCAGGGCTATGGGACAGACCCTATACACAGATACGCAGTATTTT; D: TRBD1; size: -; V: TRBV27; J: TRBJ2-3
CDR3: CASSPSSSGSDTQYF; DNA: TGTGCCAGCAGTCCCAGTTCTAGCGGCTCAGATACGCAGTATTTT; D: TRBD2; size: -; V: TRBV6-4; J: TRBJ2-3
CDR3: CASSHGTSGGYTDTQYF; DNA: TGCGCCAGCAGCCATGGGACTAGCGGGGGGTACACAGATACGCAGTATTTT; D: TRBD2; size: -; V: TRBV4-1; J: TRBJ2-3
CDR3: CASSLGGLDSDTQYF; DNA: TGTGCCAGCAGCTTAGGAGGACTAGACTCAGATACGCAGTATTTT; D: TRBD2; size: -; V: TRBV11-3; J: TRBJ2-3
CDR3: CATSTPGVGDYGYTF; DNA: TGTGCCACCAGCACCCCAGGGGTAGGGGACTATGGCTACACCTTC; D: -; size: -; V: TRBV15; J: TRBJ1-2
CDR3: CASSKQGGRGNEQFF; DNA: TGTGCCAGCAGCAAACAGGGTGGAAGGGGTAATGAGCAGTTCTTC; D: -; size: -; V: TRBV7-3; J: TRBJ2-1
CDR3: CASSHPLLADEQFF; DNA: TGTGCCAGCAGCCACCCCCTACTAGCCGATGAGCAGTTCTTC; D: -; size: -; V: TRBV16; J: TRBJ2-1
CDR3: CASSGGPNEKLFF; DNA: TGTGCCAGCTCAGGGGGCCCCAATGAAAAACTGTTTTTT; D: -; size: -; V: TRBV18; J: TRBJ1-4
CDR3: CASSLEWGLVLSGETQYF; DNA: TGTGCCAGCAGCTTAGAGTGGGGACTAGTGCTGAGCGGGGAGACCCAGTACTTC; D: TRBD2; size: -; V: TRBV7-9; J: TRBJ2-5
CDR3: CSAFGSGGGDTQYF; DNA: TGCAGCGCCTTCGGGAGCGGGGGTGGGGATACGCAGTATTTT; D: TRBD2; size: -; V: TRBV29-1; J: TRBJ2-3
CDR3: CASSIITRKTDFSTDTQYF; DNA: TGTGCCAGCAGCATTATAACTAGGAAAACCGACTTTAGCACAGATACGCAGTATTTT; D: -; size: -; V: TRBV21-1; J: TRBJ2-3
CDR3: CATGLGGVGGNEQFF; DNA: TGTGCCACGGGATTAGGGGGCGTCGGGGGCAATGAGCAGTTCTTC; D: -; size: -; V: TRBV7-3; J: TRBJ2-1
CDR3: CASSSLSTGGIPYEQYF; DNA: TGTGCCAGCAGCTCGCTATCTACAGGGGGAATCCCCTACGAGCAGTACTTC; D: TRBD1; size: once; V: TRBV5-4; J: TRBJ2-7
CDR3: CSVKPLAGSAYEQYF; DNA: TGCAGCGTCAAGCCACTAGCGGGGAGCGCCTACGAGCAGTACTTC; D: TRBD2; size: -; V: TRBV29-1; J: TRBJ2-7
CDR3: CASPLVGGAQPQHF; DNA: TGTGCCAGCCCCTTGGTGGGGGGTGCCCAGCCCCAGCATTTT; D: -; size: -; V: TRBV18; J: TRBJ1-5
CDR3: CASSVGGQGANVLTF; DNA: TGTGCCAGCAGCGTAGGAGGGCAAGGGGCCAACGTCCTGACTTTC; D: -; size: once; V: TRBV9; J: TRBJ2-6
CDR3: CASRRRAGGRGGNEQFF; DNA: TGTGCCAGCAGGCGCCGAGCGGGCGGGCGGGGGGGAAATGAGCAGTTCTTC; D: TRBD2; size: -; V: TRBV2; J: TRBJ2-1
CDR3: CATSRERTASWGYTF; DNA: TGTGCCACCAGCAGGGAGAGGACAGCCTCTTGGGGCTACACCTTC; D: -; size: -; V: TRBV15; J: TRBJ1-2
CDR3: CASSPLDQDNYGYTF; DNA: TGTGCCAGCTCACCACTCGATCAGGATAACTATGGCTACACCTTC; D: -; size: -; V: TRBV18; J: TRBJ1-2
CDR3: CAISGRTGGPTGYEQYF; DNA: TGTGCCATCAGTGGCCGAACGGGGGGCCCGACGGGCTACGAGCAGTACTTC; D: -; size: -; V: TRBV10-3; J: TRBJ2-7
CDR3: CASSVGGAGELFF; DNA: TGTGCCAGCAGCGTAGGAGGAGCCGGGGAGCTGTTTTTT; D: -; size: -; V: TRBV9; J: TRBJ2-2
CDR3: CASSRGGDYEQYF; DNA: TGTGCCAGCAGCCGGGGCGGGGACTACGAGCAGTACTTC; D: -; size: -; V: TRBV7-3; J: TRBJ2-7
CDR3: CASSIGTGRGSGYTF; DNA: TGTGCCAGTAGTATAGGGACAGGGAGAGGGTCTGGCTACACCTTC; D: TRBD1; size: -; V: TRBV19; J: TRBJ1-2
CDR3: CASSVGGGNEQYF; DNA: TGTGCCAGCAGCGTTGGGGGCGGAAACGAGCAGTACTTC; D: -; size: -; V: TRBV9; J: TRBJ2-7
CDR3: CAWSVTWGLDSPLHF; DNA: TGTGCCTGGAGTGTAACGTGGGGGCTGGATTCACCCCTCCACTTT; D: -; size: -; V: TRBV30; J: TRBJ1-6
CDR3: CASSLAAGGRGNTEAFF; DNA: TGTGCCAGCAGCTTAGCGGCAGGGGGTAGGGGGAACACTGAAGCTTTCTTT; D: TRBD1; size: -; V: TRBV7-9; J: TRBJ1-1
CDR3: CASSTRDSGANVLTF; DNA: TGTGCCAGCTCAACCAGGGACTCTGGGGCCAACGTCCTGACTTTC; D: -; size: -; V: TRBV18; J: TRBJ2-6
CDR3: CSVVRDYGYTF; DNA: TGCAGCGTTGTACGGGACTATGGCTACACCTTC; D: -; size: -; V: TRBV29-1; J: TRBJ1-2
CDR3: CASSLEGQGANSPLHF; DNA: TGCGCCAGCAGCTTGGAGGGACAGGGGGCGAATTCACCCCTCCACTTT; D: TRBD1; size: -; V: TRBV5-1; J: TRBJ1-6
CDR3: CATDLGNTEAFF; DNA: TGTGCCACCGATCTAGGGAACACTGAAGCTTTCTTT; D: -; size: -; V: TRBV6-6; J: TRBJ1-1
CDR3: CASSSRQGDSSYNSPLHF; DNA: TGTGCCAGCAGTTCGCGACAGGGGGATAGCTCCTATAATTCACCCCTCCACTTT; D: TRBD1; size: -; V: TRBV27; J: TRBJ1-6
CDR3: CASSGRWGAGELFF; DNA: TGTGCCAGCAGCGGCAGGTGGGGGGCCGGGGAGCTGTTTTTT; D: -; size: -; V: TRBV11-2; J: TRBJ2-2
CDR3: CASSTGTAFLTTDTQYF; DNA: TGCGCCAGCAGCACCGGGACAGCCTTCTTGACCACAGATACGCAGTATTTT; D: TRBD1; size: -; V: TRBV5-1; J: TRBJ2-3
CDR3: CASSQGLTYEQYF; DNA: TGTGCCAGCAGCCAGGGACTGACCTACGAGCAGTACTTC; D: -; size: -; V: TRBV5-6; J: TRBJ2-7
CDR3: CASSLTGGSTDTQYF; DNA: TGTGCCAGCAGTCTGACAGGGGGCAGCACAGATACGCAGTATTTT; D: TRBD1; size: -; V: TRBV2; J: TRBJ2-3
CDR3: CASGPGQGALGDEKLFF; DNA: TGTGCTAGTGGCCCGGGACAGGGGGCCTTGGGGGATGAAAAACTGTTTTTT; D: TRBD1; size: -; V: TRBV12-5; J: TRBJ1-4
CDR3: CASSLLIEDNEQFF; DNA: TGTGCCAGCAGCTTATTAATCGAGGACAATGAGCAGTTCTTC; D: -; size: -; V: TRBV7-3; J: TRBJ2-1
CDR3: CASSVGGYRGYGYTF; DNA: TGTGCCAGCAGCGTCGGGGGTTACCGGGGCTATGGCTACACCTTC; D: -; size: -; V: TRBV7-2; J: TRBJ1-2
CDR3: CASSQDFSGGPDTQYF; DNA: TGCGCCAGCAGCCAAGACTTCTCGGGGGGGCCAGATACGCAGTATTTT; D: TRBD2; size: few; V: TRBV4-3; J: TRBJ2-3
CDR3: CASSLEQGSNYEQYF; DNA: TGCGCCAGCAGCTTGGAACAGGGGTCAAACTACGAGCAGTACTTC; D: TRBD1; size: -; V: TRBV5-1; J: TRBJ2-7
CDR3: CASSQGDSNYGYTF; DNA: TGTGCCAGCTCACAAGGGGATTCTAACTATGGCTACACCTTC; D: -; size: few; V: TRBV18; J: TRBJ1-2
CDR3: CASKMTDNTEAFF; DNA: TGTGCCAGTAAGATGACAGACAACACTGAAGCTTTCTTT; D: -; size: -; V: TRBV19; J: TRBJ1-1
CDR3: CASSVDSPGANVLTF; DNA: TGTGCCAGCAGCGTTGATAGCCCTGGGGCCAACGTCCTGACTTTC; D: -; size: -; V: TRBV9; J: TRBJ2-6
CDR3: CASSSLAGNQPQHF; DNA: TGTGCCAGCAGTTCCCTGGCGGGCAATCAGCCCCAGCATTTT; D: -; size: -; V: TRBV27; J: TRBJ1-5
CDR3: CASSQGAGRDTEAFF; DNA: TGTGCCAGCAGTCAGGGGGCGGGAAGGGACACTGAAGCTTTCTTT; D: TRBD1; size: -; V: TRBV6-6; J: TRBJ1-1
CDR3: CASSLSAGGGGETQYF; DNA: TGCGCCAGCAGCTTATCGGCAGGGGGCGGAGGGGAGACCCAGTACTTC; D: TRBD1; size: once; V: TRBV5-1; J: TRBJ2-5
CDR3: CASSSGGRYGYTF; DNA: TGTGCCAGTAGTTCGGGGGGGAGGTATGGCTACACCTTC; D: -; size: -; V: TRBV19; J: TRBJ1-2